This is a list of T cell receptor beta chains from one sample in a study of PD-1 blockade in classical Hodgkin lymphoma. The data were produced by immunoSEQ multiplex PCR, yet TCRdb's version contains in-frame clones alone and is incomplete. The table includes tens of thousands of clones, over 90% detected once. Input material: peripheral blood mononuclear cells (PBMCs). The receptors were sampled from a human donor with classical Hodgkin lymphoma. The CDR3 runs from the conserved cysteine through the conserved F or W. D genes are given only for firm matches. The size of a clone is reported for some rows only, either as once, few or many, or as a class for expanded clones.

len: 14; d_gene: TRBD1; j_gene: TRBJ1-1; abundance: few; v_gene: TRBV6-1; CDR3nt: TGTGCCAGCAGTACCGACAGGGGGAGAACTGAAGCTTTCTTT; CDR3aa: CASSTDRGRTEAFF
len: 17; d_gene: NA; j_gene: TRBJ2-3; abundance: NA; v_gene: TRBV14; CDR3nt: TGTGCCAGCAGCCAAGGAACTACAATAACTAGCACAGATACGCAGTATTTT; CDR3aa: CASSQGTTITSTDTQYF
len: 15; d_gene: NA; j_gene: TRBJ2-1; abundance: NA; v_gene: TRBV5-1; CDR3nt: TGCGCCAGCACAACCGGGACATCTTTATTCAATGAGCAGTTCTTC; CDR3aa: CASTTGTSLFNEQFF
len: 13; d_gene: NA; j_gene: TRBJ1-1; abundance: NA; v_gene: TRBV18; CDR3nt: TGTGCCAGCTCCCTCCTCAGGGAGACAGAAGCTTTCTTT; CDR3aa: CASSLLRETEAFF
len: 15; d_gene: NA; j_gene: TRBJ1-2; abundance: NA; v_gene: TRBV4-3; CDR3nt: TGCGCCAGCAGCCATCCAACTCCAGGGTTATATGGCTACACCTTC; CDR3aa: CASSHPTPGLYGYTF
len: 15; d_gene: TRBD2; j_gene: TRBJ2-3; abundance: NA; v_gene: TRBV5-4; CDR3nt: TGTGCCAGCAGCTTGACGGGAGGGCGGGGAGATACGCAGTATTTT; CDR3aa: CASSLTGGRGDTQYF
len: 15; d_gene: NA; j_gene: TRBJ2-5; abundance: NA; v_gene: TRBV12-5; CDR3nt: TGTGCTAGTGCCATGGGCCATAGCGCGGCGGAGACCCAGTACTTC; CDR3aa: CASAMGHSAAETQYF
len: 16; d_gene: NA; j_gene: TRBJ2-4; abundance: NA; v_gene: TRBV4-3; CDR3nt: TGCGCCAGCAGCCAAGAATCAAGCGTAGCCAAAAACATTCAGTACTTC; CDR3aa: CASSQESSVAKNIQYF
len: 16; d_gene: TRBD1; j_gene: TRBJ2-7; abundance: NA; v_gene: TRBV7-2; CDR3nt: TGTGCCAGCAGCCATAGACCGGGACAGGGGGCATCCGAGCAGTACTTC; CDR3aa: CASSHRPGQGASEQYF
len: 20; d_gene: TRBD2; j_gene: TRBJ2-1; abundance: NA; v_gene: TRBV12-5; CDR3nt: TGTGCTAGTGGTTTGAGTTTACTAGCGGGAGGGCCCTATTCCTACAATGAGCAGTTCTTC; CDR3aa: CASGLSLLAGGPYSYNEQFF
len: 15; d_gene: TRBD2; j_gene: TRBJ2-5; abundance: NA; v_gene: TRBV2; CDR3nt: TGTGCCAGCAGAGCTAGCGGGAGCAGGAAAGAGACCCAGTACTTC; CDR3aa: CASRASGSRKETQYF